This TCR beta chain was documented in a study of naive and memory T cell subsets. Notes on the study in general: Between naive and memory subsets, TCR abundance power law exponents differed. A clonotype means one alpha or beta sequence, not an alpha/beta pair. Especially in CD8 cells, naive repertoires contained a few larger clonotypes, possibly CD45RA-re-expressing memory cells. Over 90% of naive TCR sequences appeared only once, unlike memory subsets.

This clonotype has only a few counts. What it binds is not known. The V end lost 2 bases, the J end lost 3 bases, and 14 bases lay between the germline ends. Germline values: CDR1 MNHEY, CDR2 SVGEGT. The CDR3 loop spans 15 amino acids. CD4+ T cell IFNgamma after overnight CMV lysate exposure gave donor CMV status. The beta constant-region primer was an equimolar mix of two oligonucleotides covering TRBC1 and TRBC2. Four rounds of PCR amplified the ligated cDNA using nested alpha and beta constant-region primers plus SP2. TCRdb itself ran the UMI-ligation and nested PCR reads through MiXCR, one entry per CDR3 protein. In the table there are fewer than 150,000 distinct CDR3 sequences, approximately 21% of which are singletons.

The sequence derives from a human donor in good health. The sequenced sample was naive CD8+ T cells from blood. The chain couples TRBV6-2 or TRBV6-3 to TRBJ2-7, with D perhaps TRBD2 (5 bases). This CDR3 reads CASSYPAGVDYEQYF. In DNA, the CDR3 is TGTGCCAGCAGTTACCCTGCCGGGGTGGACTACGAGCAGTACTTC.